The 11 T cell receptor beta chains given below trace back to one sample, sequenced in a study of T cell changes during pregnancy in multiple sclerosis. Sequencing used immunoSEQ multiplex PCR; TCRdb keeps in-frame clones, though not all of them. The repertoire holds 90,000 to 95,000 clones, with roughly 93% as singletons. The sequenced sample was peripheral blood, obtained in the third trimester of pregnancy. These TCRs come from a female donor with multiple sclerosis, enrolled in a pregnancy study.

This clone was observed a single time. The chain uses TRBV2 and TRBJ2-5; TRBD1 matches 7 bases. Germline assignment: CDR1 SNHLY and CDR2 FYNNEI. This CDR3 has 16 amino acids. Trimming removed 4 bases from V and 2 bases from J; junction bases left unmatched: 10. The CDR3 loop reads CASSAPRDRTQETQYF. CDR3 coding DNA: TGTGCCAGCAGTGCTCCCCGGGACAGAACACAAGAGACCCAGTACTTC.

The chain carries TRBV5-8 and TRBJ2-1; 9 nucleotides line up with TRBD1. CDR1 is SGHTS and CDR2 is YDEGEE in the germline V gene. CDR3 size: 16 residues. Germline trimming cut 4 bases from V and 9 bases from J; bases unmatched to any gene: 14. The CDR3 DNA follows: TGTGCCAGCAGCGTTGACACGGGACAGGGACAGGGTGAGCAGTTCTTC. It yields the protein CASSVDTGQGQGEQFF.

The chain is built from TRBV7-9 and TRBJ2-2; D remains ambiguous. The CDR3 contains 14 residues. Per the germline V gene, CDR1 is SEHNR and CDR2 is FQNEAQ (reference sequence). Trimming took 4 bases from V and 0 from J, leaving 6 bases between them. The CDR3 region has the DNA TGTGCCAGCAGCTACAGAGCGAACACCGGGGAGCTGTTTTTT. Protein product: CASSYRANTGELFF.

This chain joins TRBV27 and TRBJ2-1; 7 nucleotides align to TRBD1. Trimming took 5 bases from V and 9 from J; bases not matched to a gene: 10. The CDR3 has 14 amino acids. CDR1 and CDR2 (germline): MNHEY, SMNVEV (reference sequence). This CDR3 reads CASSRPVAGGEQFF. The DNA of the CDR3 is TGTGCCAGCAGTCGCCCGGTGGCAGGGGGTGAGCAGTTCTTC.

This clone has just one count. This chain connects TRBV10-3 to TRBJ2-1; 16 positions match TRBD2. CDR1 and CDR2 from the germline V gene are ENHRY and SYGVKD. The CDR3 extends over 20 amino acids. J lost 1 base, V lost 0 bases, and 6 bases had no gene match. Here the CDR3 reads CAISESGTSGRALSYNEQFF. Written as DNA, the CDR3 is TGTGCCATCAGTGAGTCGGGGACTAGCGGGAGGGCCTTGTCCTACAATGAGCAGTTCTTC.

The rearrangement links TRBV7-6 to TRBJ2-2, with D possibly TRBD2 on 6 matching bases. The germline V and J ends were trimmed by 6 bases and 4 bases, with 12 bases remaining between them. Germline V CDR1 and CDR2: SGHVS, FNYEAQ. The CDR3 contains 14 residues. The CDR3 sequence: CASRRGGSTGELFF. As DNA, the CDR3 is TGTGCCAGCAGAAGAGGAGGGAGCACCGGGGAGCTGTTTTTT.

This clone is a singleton in its sample. This chain connects TRBV10-3 to TRBJ2-7; 13 nucleotides agree with TRBD2. The CDR3 is made up of 15 amino acids. The germline V gene has CDR1 ENHRY and CDR2 SYGVKD. Trimming cost V 4 bases and J 3 bases; bases outside gene matches: 3. The DNA for the CDR3 is TGTGCCATCAGTGGGGGACTAGCGGGGTTCTACGAGCAGTACTTC. Its protein product is CAISGGLAGFYEQYF.

This chain joins TRBV7-6 and TRBJ2-3; D possibly corresponds to TRBD2 (5 bases). From germline, CDR1 is SGHVS and CDR2 FNYEAQ. The germline V and J ends were trimmed by 5 bases and 4 bases, with 10 bases remaining between them. This CDR3 has 13 residues. CDR3 nucleotide sequence: TGTGCCAGCAGCCCACCCGGGGCAGATACGCAGTATTTT. It codes for CASSPPGADTQYF.

The chain couples TRBV7-2 to TRBJ2-3; no clear D gene. The CDR3 consists of 13 residues. The V end lost 2 bases, the J end lost 6 bases, and 9 bases lay between the germline ends. Germline V gene sequence: CDR1 SGHTA, CDR2 FQGNSA. The CDR3 region is CASSLRMRDTQYF. The DNA of the CDR3 is TGTGCCAGCAGCTTAAGGATGAGGGATACGCAGTATTTT.

V gene TRBV19 combines with J gene TRBJ1-1, with D possibly being TRBD1 (5 bases). V was trimmed by 8 bases and J by 8 bases, leaving 18 bases between them. The CDR3 is 13 amino acids. Germline values: CDR1 LNHDA, CDR2 SQIVND (reference sequence). CDR3 DNA: TGTGCCAGTGGCGACAGCTGGGTGAAGGAAGCTTTCTTT. Its translation is CASGDSWVKEAFF.

The V and J genes are TRBV2 and TRBJ2-7; no definite D call. The CDR3 has 13 amino acids. V lost 6 bases to trimming and J lost 7 bases, with 16 bases between them. Germline-derived CDR1 and CDR2 are SNHLY and FYNNEI. The chain's CDR3 is CASRESLAREQYF. CDR3 in DNA: TGTGCCAGCAGGGAGTCCCTGGCGCGGGAGCAGTACTTC.